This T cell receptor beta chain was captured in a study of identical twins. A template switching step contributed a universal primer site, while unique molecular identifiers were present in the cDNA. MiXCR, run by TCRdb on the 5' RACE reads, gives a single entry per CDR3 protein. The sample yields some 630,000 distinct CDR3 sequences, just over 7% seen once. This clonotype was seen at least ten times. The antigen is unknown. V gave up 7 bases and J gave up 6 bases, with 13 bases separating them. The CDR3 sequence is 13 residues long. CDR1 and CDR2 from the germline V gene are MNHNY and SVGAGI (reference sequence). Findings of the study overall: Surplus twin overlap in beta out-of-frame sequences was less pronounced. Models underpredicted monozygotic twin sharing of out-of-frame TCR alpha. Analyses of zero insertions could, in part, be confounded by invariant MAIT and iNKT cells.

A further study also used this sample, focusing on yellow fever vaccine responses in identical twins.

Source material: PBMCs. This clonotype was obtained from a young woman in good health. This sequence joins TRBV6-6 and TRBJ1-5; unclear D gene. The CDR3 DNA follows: TGTGCCAGCAATGGGGATCTGGTTCAGCCCCAGCATTTT. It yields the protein CASNGDLVQPQHF.